This T cell receptor beta chain was profiled in a study of PD-1 blockade in classical Hodgkin lymphoma. All the patients suffered relapse after autologous stem cell transplantation, and brentuximab vedotin exposure differed. Complete response, partial response or progressive disease constituted the best responses recorded. Here immunoSEQ multiplex PCR was the method, and the copy in TCRdb shows in-frame clones only, minus some. The sample gives tens of thousands of clones, approximately 94% of which show up once; about 7.6% is in the top ten. Study conclusions and caveats: What drove the repertoire differences, possibly disease activity or prior therapy, has not been defined.

The CDR3 is made up of 15 amino acids. Germline lookup yields CDR1 SGHKS and CDR2 YYEKEE (reference sequence). Trimming stripped 6 bases from V and 2 bases from J, with 14 bases between. Worth noting for this clone: The antigen is undetermined.

The clonotype originates from a human donor with classical Hodgkin lymphoma. This chain joins TRBV5-5 and TRBJ1-4; D call uncertain. The material was peripheral blood mononuclear cells (PBMCs), obtained at baseline. The CDR3 loop reads CASNPGRRTNEKLFF. The CDR3 coding sequence is TGTGCCAGCAACCCCGGTCGGAGGACTAATGAAAAACTGTTTTTT.